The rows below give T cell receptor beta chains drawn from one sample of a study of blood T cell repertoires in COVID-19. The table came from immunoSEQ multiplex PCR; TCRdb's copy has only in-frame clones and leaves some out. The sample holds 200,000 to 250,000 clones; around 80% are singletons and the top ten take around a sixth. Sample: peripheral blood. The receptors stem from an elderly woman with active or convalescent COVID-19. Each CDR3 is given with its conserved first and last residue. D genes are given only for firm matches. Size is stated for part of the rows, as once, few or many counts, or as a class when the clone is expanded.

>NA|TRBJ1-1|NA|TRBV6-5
CASSYSRPQGTEAFF
TGTGCCAGCAGTTACTCTCGGCCCCAGGGAACTGAAGCTTTCTTT
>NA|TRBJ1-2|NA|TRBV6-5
CASRNQPGGYTF
TGTGCCAGCAGGAACCAACCGGGAGGCTACACCTTC
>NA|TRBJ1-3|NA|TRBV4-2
CASSLTGSGNTIYF
TGTGCCAGCAGCTTAACAGGCTCTGGAAACACCATATATTTT
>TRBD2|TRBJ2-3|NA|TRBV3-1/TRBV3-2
CASSQWSLADTTDTQYF
TGTGCCAGCAGCCAATGGTCACTAGCGGATACCACAGATACGCAGTATTTT
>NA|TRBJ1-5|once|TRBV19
CASSIWEGSNQPQHF
TGTGCCAGTAGTATTTGGGAGGGGAGCAATCAGCCCCAGCATTTT
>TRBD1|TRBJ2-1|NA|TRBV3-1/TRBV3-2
CASSSVGTGVNNEQFF
TGTGCCAGCAGCTCTGTCGGGACAGGCGTCAACAATGAGCAGTTCTTC
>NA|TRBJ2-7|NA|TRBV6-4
CASSDGSSYEQYF
TGTGCCAGCAGTGACGGCTCTTCCTACGAGCAGTACTTC
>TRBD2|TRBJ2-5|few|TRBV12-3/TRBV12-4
CASSWRGEETQYF
TGTGCCAGCAGTTGGCGGGGGGAAGAGACCCAGTACTTC
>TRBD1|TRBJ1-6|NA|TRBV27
CASSFTPRQGFGSPLHF
TGTGCCAGCAGTTTTACACCCCGACAGGGTTTCGGATCACCCCTCCACTTT
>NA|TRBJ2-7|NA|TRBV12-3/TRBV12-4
CASRRQSSYEQYF
TGTGCCAGCAGACGACAGTCTTCCTACGAGCAGTACTTC
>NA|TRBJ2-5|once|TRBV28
CASSLGRGGKETQYF
TGTGCCAGCAGTTTAGGGAGGGGGGGAAAAGAGACCCAGTACTTC
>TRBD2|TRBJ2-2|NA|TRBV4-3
CASSPNGLVNTGELFF
TGCGCCAGCAGCCCCAATGGACTAGTCAACACCGGGGAGCTGTTTTTT
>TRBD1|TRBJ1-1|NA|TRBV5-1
CASSIQGTEAFF
TGCGCCAGCAGCATACAGGGGACTGAAGCTTTCTTT
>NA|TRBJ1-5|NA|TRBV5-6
CASSLGERGTQHF
TGTGCCAGCAGCCTCGGGGAGAGAGGGACCCAGCATTTT
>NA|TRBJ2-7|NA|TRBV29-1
CSVGPLRGTSEQYF
TGCAGCGTCGGTCCCCTTAGGGGGACATCCGAGCAGTACTTC